The 21 T cell receptor beta chains in this list originate from one sample, sequenced in a study of control samples from healthy donors and cancer patients. Some clones are missing from TCRdb's copy, which holds only in-frame ones; the method was immunoSEQ multiplex PCR. Of about 120,000 clones listed, about 87% are singletons. Sequencing was done on a sample of blood. The receptor source for this set is a man aged 40-55 years in good health.

This chain connects TRBV19 to TRBJ2-1; no definite D call. V was trimmed by 11 bases and J by 9 bases, leaving 20 bases between them. CDR1 is LNHDA and CDR2 is SQIVND in the germline V gene (reference sequence). This CDR3 has 13 residues. The CDR3 here is CAGSDLLTGEQFF. CDR3 bases: TGTGCCGGCTCGGACCTCCTGACTGGTGAGCAGTTCTTC. Full variable domain (missing parts from reference TRBV19 and TRBJ2-1): DGGITQSPKYLFRKEGQNVTLSCEQNLNHDAMYWYRQDPGQGLRLIYYSQIVNDFQKGDIAEGYSVSREKKESFPLTVTSAQKNPTAFYLCAGSDLLTGEQFFGPGTRLTVL.

V and J are TRBV5-5 and TRBJ2-1, with 7 bases aligning to TRBD2. The CDR3 spans 15 residues. CDR1 and CDR2 (germline): SGHKS, YYEKEE (reference sequence). After removal of 0 bases from V and 3 bases from J, the junction contained 3 bases not matched to a gene. CDR3 loop: CASSLGWDYYNEQFF. The CDR3 DNA reads TGTGCCAGCAGCTTGGGTTGGGACTACTACAATGAGCAGTTCTTC.

The chain joins TRBV6-1 to TRBJ1-1; D remains unclear. The CDR3 extends over 13 amino acids. V lost 3 bases and J 4 bases, leaving 9 bases between the germline ends. Germline CDR1 is MNHNS and CDR2 is SASEGT. In DNA, the CDR3 is TGTGCCAGCAGTGATGGTTGGGCCACTGAAGCTTTCTTT. It translates to CASSDGWATEAFF.

This chain uses TRBV5-1 with TRBJ1-5; 7 nucleotides align to TRBD1. The CDR3 is 15 amino acids. Germline values: CDR1 SGHRS, CDR2 YFSETQ. The junction had 10 bases not matched to a gene; V was cut back by 4 bases and J by 6 bases. CDR3 DNA: TGCGCCAGCAGCCTGGGGGAGTCAGGGGGTCAGCCCCAGCATTTT. This encodes CASSLGESGGQPQHF. The whole variable domain, remainder taken from reference TRBV5-1 and TRBJ1-5, is KAGVTQTPRYLIKTRGQQVTLSCSPISGHRSVSWYQQTPGQGLQFLFEYFSETQRNKGNFPGRFSGRQFSNSRSEMNVSTLELGDSALYLCASSLGESGGQPQHFGDGTRLSIL.

This sequence joins TRBV12-3 or TRBV12-4 and TRBJ1-1; unclear D gene. V lost 1 base and J 5 bases, leaving 8 bases between the germline ends. CDR3 length: 13 amino acids. In DNA form, the CDR3 reads TGTGCCAGCAGTTTAGGGACGGTAACTGAAGCTTTCTTT. It translates to CASSLGTVTEAFF.

Only one count was recorded for this clone. Written as DNA, the CDR3 is TGTGCCAGCAGCCCACAGGGCGGGTATGCTGGCTACACCTTC. Its protein product is CASSPQGGYAGYTF. This sequence joins TRBV5-4 and TRBJ1-2; D is possibly TRBD1 (6 bases). From germline, CDR1 is SGHNT and CDR2 YYREEE (reference sequence). V lost 4 bases and J lost 7, with 17 bases in between. This CDR3 has 14 residues.

V is TRBV6-5 and J is TRBJ1-5; D not certain. Per the germline V gene, CDR1 is MNHEY and CDR2 is SVGAGI. The CDR3 contains 16 residues. Trimming removed 2 bases at V and 5 bases at J, with 16 bases between. The CDR3 spells CASSYGPIRVYQPQHF. The CDR3 DNA sequence: TGTGCCAGCAGTTACGGGCCCATAAGGGTTTATCAGCCCCAGCATTTT.

The chain combines TRBV5-1 with TRBJ1-6, with D possibly being TRBD1 (5 bases). There are 15 residues in the CDR3. CDR1 and CDR2 (germline): SGHRS, YFSETQ. Trimming stripped 4 bases from V and 9 bases from J, with 17 bases between. Written as DNA, the CDR3 is TGCGCCAGCAGCCCGCTCGGACAAATGGGTTCACCCCTCCACTTT. This codes for CASSPLGQMGSPLHF.

The chain has TRBV14 and TRBJ2-1; possible D gene TRBD2, 7 bases. The ends were cut back, 8 bases at V and 5 bases at J, with 19 bases in the middle. This CDR3 comprises 15 residues. The V gene's germline CDR1 is SGHDN and CDR2 FVKESK. The DNA of the CDR3 is TGTGCCAGCTCCCAAAGGGGGGGGGCAAACAATGAGCAGTTCTTC. It yields the protein CASSQRGGANNEQFF.

This clone was recorded once. The gene calls are TRBV9 and TRBJ2-3; D is possibly TRBD1 (5 bases). Trimming cost V 0 bases and J 6 bases, with 11 bases left between them. The CDR3 is 14 residues long. Germline V gives CDR1 SGDLS, CDR2 YYNGEE. In nucleotides, the CDR3 is TGTGCCAGCAGCGTAGGGCAGGGTGGGGATACGCAGTATTTT. Translated, it gives CASSVGQGGDTQYF.

The chain carries TRBV6-6 and TRBJ2-1, with 9 bases lining up with TRBD2. The CDR3 loop spans 15 amino acids. The trim removed 6 bases at V and 3 bases at J, leaving 6 bases unmatched. CDR1 and CDR2 from the germline V gene are MNHNY and SVGAGI (reference sequence). In DNA, the CDR3 is TGTGCCAGCAGAACCGGGACTAGCTTCTACAATGAGCAGTTCTTC. Encoded protein: CASRTGTSFYNEQFF.

The chain uses TRBV6-1 and TRBJ1-5; D gene ambiguous. The CDR3 is 16 amino acids. V was pared by 1 base and J by 6 bases, with 16 bases between. Germline V CDR1 and CDR2: MNHNS, SASEGT. The DNA for the CDR3 is TGTGCCAGCAGTGAAGGATTTGGGGTAGCGGGTCAGCCCCAGCATTTT. It encodes CASSEGFGVAGQPQHF.

The sample holds one count of this clone. J is TRBJ1-5 and V is TRBV29-1; D is possibly TRBD1 (5 bases). V was clipped by 3 bases and J by 7 bases, with 13 bases between them. The germline gives CDR1 SQVTM, CDR2 ANQGSEA. The CDR3 consists of 13 residues. The CDR3 DNA reads TGCAGCGTTGACCGGGGGTCAGGGCAGCCCCAGCATTTT. Its protein product is CSVDRGSGQPQHF.

The gene calls are TRBV24-1 and TRBJ2-3; D call uncertain. The germline V gene encodes CDR1 KGHDR and CDR2 SFDVKD. Trimming took off 4 bases at V and 6 bases at J, with 10 bases between the two ends. The CDR3 runs to 13 residues. The CDR3 loop reads CATSEPSRDTQYF. The CDR3 DNA follows: TGTGCCACCAGTGAACCATCGCGGGATACGCAGTATTTT.

This clone has only one observation. The chain employs TRBV4-3 and TRBJ2-2, with D tentatively TRBD2 (6 bases). V was cut by 0 bases and J by 7 bases, with 18 bases left in between. Germline CDR1 and CDR2: LGHNA and YSLEER. The CDR3 extends over 17 amino acids. CDR3 protein: CASSQDRSTGVNGELFF. The DNA of the CDR3 is TGCGCCAGCAGCCAAGATCGAAGTACGGGGGTGAACGGGGAGCTGTTTTTT.

This rearrangement joins TRBV3-1 (or the pseudogene TRBV3-2) to TRBJ2-6, with D maybe TRBD1 (6 bases). The CDR3 extends over 19 amino acids. The V gene lost 2 bases and the J gene lost 0 bases, with 17 bases spanning the gap. CDR1 and CDR2 from the germline V gene are LGHDT and YNNKEL (reference sequence). The CDR3 region has the DNA TGTGCCAGCAGCCAATTACCGGGACACATGAGCTCTGGGGCCAACGTCCTGACTTTC. Amino acid sequence: CASSQLPGHMSSGANVLTF.

This sequence joins TRBV27 and TRBJ2-1; 11 nucleotides line up with TRBD1. This CDR3 is 14 amino acids long. The germline gives CDR1 MNHEY, CDR2 SMNVEV (reference sequence). V shed 5 bases and J 10 bases; nucleotides not matched to a gene: 7. CDR3: CASSLGTGGWEQFF. In nucleotides, the CDR3 is TGTGCCAGCAGTCTGGGGACAGGGGGATGGGAGCAGTTCTTC.

This clone was detected a few times. CDR3 DNA sequence: TGTGCCAGCAGCCCGGGGGTGGCAGGTTCCAAGACCTTC. It encodes CASSPGVAGSKTF. J is TRBJ1-2 and V is TRBV3-1 (or the pseudogene TRBV3-2); tentatively, D is TRBD1 (5 bases). The V gene's germline CDR1 is LGHDT and CDR2 YNNKEL (reference sequence). This CDR3 spans 13 amino acids. The germline V and J ends were trimmed by 4 bases and 14 bases, with 20 bases remaining between them.

This clone appeared once. V is TRBV4-3 and J is TRBJ1-1; possible D gene TRBD1, 5 bases. Germline V CDR1 and CDR2: LGHNA, YSLEER. This CDR3 spans 14 amino acids. V was cut by 3 bases and J by 0 bases, with 8 bases left in between. This CDR3 reads CASSQGGVNTEAFF. CDR3 DNA: TGCGCCAGCAGCCAGGGGGGGGTGAACACTGAAGCTTTCTTT.

This chain joins TRBV15 and TRBJ1-2, with 8 bases identical to TRBD1. This CDR3 spans 14 amino acids. The trim removed 1 base at V and 7 bases at J, leaving 5 bases unmatched. Germline V gives CDR1 LNHNV, CDR2 YYDKDF (reference sequence). For the CDR3, the DNA is TGTGCCACCAGCAGAGGGACAGGGATGGGTGGCTACACCTTC. Residues: CATSRGTGMGGYTF.

This clone occurred once. The V gene is TRBV7-9, the J gene TRBJ2-7, with 12 bases aligning to TRBD1. The germline V gene encodes CDR1 SEHNR and CDR2 FQNEAQ (reference sequence). This CDR3 has 18 amino acids. Unmatched junction bases numbered 13, after V lost 2 bases and J lost 5 bases. The CDR3: CASSLQARGGTGGHEQYF. The CDR3 DNA reads as TGTGCCAGCAGCTTACAGGCGAGAGGAGGGACAGGGGGCCACGAGCAGTACTTC.